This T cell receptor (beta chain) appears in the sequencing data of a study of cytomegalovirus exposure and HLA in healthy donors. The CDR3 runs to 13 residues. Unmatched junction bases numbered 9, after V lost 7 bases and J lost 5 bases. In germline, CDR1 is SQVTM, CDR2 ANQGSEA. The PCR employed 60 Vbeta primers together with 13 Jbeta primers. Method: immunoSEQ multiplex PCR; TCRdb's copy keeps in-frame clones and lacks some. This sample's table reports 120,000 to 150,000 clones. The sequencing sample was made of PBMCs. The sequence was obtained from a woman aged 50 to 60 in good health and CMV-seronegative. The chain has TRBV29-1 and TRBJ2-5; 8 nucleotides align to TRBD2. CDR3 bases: TGCAGCGGGAATCGGGGGGGCCCGGAGACCCAGTACTTC. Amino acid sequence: CSGNRGGPETQYF.